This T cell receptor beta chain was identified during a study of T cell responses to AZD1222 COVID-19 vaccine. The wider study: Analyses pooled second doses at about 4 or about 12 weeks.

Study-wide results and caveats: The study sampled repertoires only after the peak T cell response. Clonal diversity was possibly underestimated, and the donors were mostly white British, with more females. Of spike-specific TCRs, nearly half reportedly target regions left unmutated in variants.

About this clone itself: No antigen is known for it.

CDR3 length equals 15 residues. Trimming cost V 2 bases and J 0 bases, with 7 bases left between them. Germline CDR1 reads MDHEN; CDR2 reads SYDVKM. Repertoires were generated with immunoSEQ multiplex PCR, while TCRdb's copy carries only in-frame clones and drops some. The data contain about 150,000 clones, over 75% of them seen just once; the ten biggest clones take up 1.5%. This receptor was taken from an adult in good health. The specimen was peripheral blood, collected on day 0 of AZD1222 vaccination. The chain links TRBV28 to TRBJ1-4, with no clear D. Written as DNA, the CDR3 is TGTGCCAGCAGTTTAGGCGGGCCAACTAATGAAAAACTGTTTTTT. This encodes CASSLGGPTNEKLFF. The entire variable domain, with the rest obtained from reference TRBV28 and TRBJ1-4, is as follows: DVKVTQSSRYLVKRTGEKVFLECVQDMDHENMFWYRQDPGLGLRLIYFSYDVKMKEKGDIPEGYSVSREKKERFSLILESASTNQTSMYLCASSLGGPTNEKLFFGSGTQLSVL.